Listed below are T cell receptor beta chains from one sample, sequenced in a study of T cell changes during pregnancy in multiple sclerosis. Only in-frame clones appear in the TCRdb table, and some are missing; sequencing was by immunoSEQ multiplex PCR. In the table there are about 53,000 clones, about 90% of which are singletons. The sequenced sample was CD4+ T cells from peripheral blood mononuclear cells, obtained in the third trimester of pregnancy. These receptors were collected from a female donor with multiple sclerosis, enrolled in a pregnancy study. CDR3s include the opening cysteine and the closing phenylalanine or tryptophan. A D gene is named only where the DNA matches it firmly.

D gene	V gene	J gene	CDR3 protein	CDR3 DNA
TRBD1	TRBV28	TRBJ1-3	CASSNHRGQGNTIYF	TGTGCCAGCAGTAATCACAGGGGGCAAGGAAACACCATATATTTT
TRBD1	TRBV6-4	TRBJ1-2	CASSEWQGASIAF	TGTGCCAGCAGTGAATGGCAGGGGGCAAGTATAGCCTTC
TRBD1	TRBV11-2	TRBJ2-3	CASSPIPDRVTDTQYF	TGTGCCAGCAGCCCCATCCCTGACAGGGTCACAGATACGCAGTATTTT
NA	TRBV6-5	TRBJ1-3	CASRGGITGNTIYF	TGTGCCAGCAGAGGGGGAATCACTGGAAACACCATATATTTT
NA	TRBV6-1	TRBJ1-2	CASSEYGALYGYTF	TGTGCCAGCAGTGAATATGGAGCACTCTATGGCTACACCTTC
TRBD1	TRBV18	TRBJ1-5	CASSPTGDQPQHF	TGTGCCAGCTCGCCAACAGGGGATCAGCCCCAGCATTTT
NA	TRBV27	TRBJ2-7	CASSLLSGGGEQYF	TGTGCCAGCAGTTTATTATCCGGAGGCGGAGAGCAGTACTTC
TRBD2	TRBV5-1	TRBJ2-3	CASSVAGQGTDTQYF	TGCGCCAGCAGCGTAGCGGGGCAGGGCACAGATACGCAGTATTTT
TRBD1	TRBV7-8	TRBJ1-2	CASSRETGGRGGYTF	TGTGCCAGCAGCCGGGAGACAGGGGGCAGAGGTGGCTACACCTTC
TRBD2	TRBV11-3	TRBJ2-5	CASSFSFSGAGGRETQYF	TGTGCCAGCAGCTTTTCTTTCTCCGGAGCGGGGGGACGAGAGACCCAGTACTTC